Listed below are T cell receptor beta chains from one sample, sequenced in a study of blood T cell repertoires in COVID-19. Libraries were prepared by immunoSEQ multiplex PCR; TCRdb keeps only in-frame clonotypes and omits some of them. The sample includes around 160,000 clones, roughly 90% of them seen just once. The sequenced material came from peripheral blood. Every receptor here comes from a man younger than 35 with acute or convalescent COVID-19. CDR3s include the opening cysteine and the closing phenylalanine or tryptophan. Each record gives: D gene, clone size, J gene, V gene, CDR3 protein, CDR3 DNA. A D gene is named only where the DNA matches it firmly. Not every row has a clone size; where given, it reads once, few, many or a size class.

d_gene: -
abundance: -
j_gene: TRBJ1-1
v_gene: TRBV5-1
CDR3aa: CASSLEVLPATEAFF
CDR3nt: TGCGCCAGCAGCTTGGAGGTACTACCAGCAACTGAAGCTTTCTTT

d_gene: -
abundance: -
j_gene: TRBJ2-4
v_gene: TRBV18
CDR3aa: CASSPQGRNIQYF
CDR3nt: TGTGCCAGCTCGCCTCAGGGGAGAAACATTCAGTACTTC

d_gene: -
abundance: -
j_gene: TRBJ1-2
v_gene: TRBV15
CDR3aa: CATSRDVRETYGYTF
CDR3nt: TGTGCCACCAGCAGAGATGTCCGGGAGACCTATGGCTACACCTTC

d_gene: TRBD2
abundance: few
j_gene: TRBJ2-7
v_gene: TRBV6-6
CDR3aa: CASSYSLREGYEQYF
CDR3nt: TGTGCCAGCAGTTACTCCTTGCGGGAGGGCTACGAGCAGTACTTC

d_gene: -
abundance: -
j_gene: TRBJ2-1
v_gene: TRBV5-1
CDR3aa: CASSPFPGYNEQFF
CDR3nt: TGCGCCAGCAGCCCTTTCCCGGGCTACAATGAGCAGTTCTTC

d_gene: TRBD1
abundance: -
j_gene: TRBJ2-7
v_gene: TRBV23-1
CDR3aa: CASSQSGTGISYEQYF
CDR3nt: TGCGCCAGCAGTCAATCGGGGACAGGGATCTCCTACGAGCAGTACTTC

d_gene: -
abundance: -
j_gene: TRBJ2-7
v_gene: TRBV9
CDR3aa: CASSVAAISYEQYF
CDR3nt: TGTGCCAGCAGCGTAGCCGCGATCTCCTACGAGCAGTACTTC

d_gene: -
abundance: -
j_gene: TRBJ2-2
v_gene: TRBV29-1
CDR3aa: CSVDSETGHTGELFF
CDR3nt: TGCAGCGTTGATTCCGAAACGGGTCACACCGGGGAGCTGTTTTTT

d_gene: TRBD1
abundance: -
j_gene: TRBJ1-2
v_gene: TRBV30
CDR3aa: CAWSGGHRGANYGYTF
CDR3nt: TGTGCCTGGAGTGGGGGACACAGGGGAGCTAACTATGGCTACACCTTC

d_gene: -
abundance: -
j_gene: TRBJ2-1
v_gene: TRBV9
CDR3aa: CASSVGSGEQFF
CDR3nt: TGTGCCAGCAGCGTAGGATCGGGGGAGCAGTTCTTC

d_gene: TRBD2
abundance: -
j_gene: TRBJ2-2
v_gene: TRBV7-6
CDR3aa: CASSLGGTSGDPNTGELFF
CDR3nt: TGTGCCAGCAGCTTAGGAGGGACTAGCGGGGACCCGAACACCGGGGAGCTGTTTTTT

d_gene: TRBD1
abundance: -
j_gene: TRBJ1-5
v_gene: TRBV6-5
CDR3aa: CASSVTGGSNQPQHF
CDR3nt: TGTGCCAGCAGCGTTACAGGGGGTAGCAATCAGCCCCAGCATTTT

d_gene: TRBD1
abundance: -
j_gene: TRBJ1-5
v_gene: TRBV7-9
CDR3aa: CASSQGQGAGQPQHF
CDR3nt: TGTGCCAGCAGCCAGGGACAGGGGGCAGGTCAGCCCCAGCATTTT

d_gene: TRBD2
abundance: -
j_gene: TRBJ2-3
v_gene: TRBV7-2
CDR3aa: CASSSRHGLASSTDTQYF
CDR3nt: TGTGCCAGCAGCTCCCGACACGGACTAGCATCTAGCACAGATACGCAGTATTTT

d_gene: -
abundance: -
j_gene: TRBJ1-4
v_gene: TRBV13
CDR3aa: CASSLNSAGRGINEKLFF
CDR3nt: TGTGCCAGCAGCTTAAACTCGGCAGGGAGGGGAATTAATGAAAAACTGTTTTTT

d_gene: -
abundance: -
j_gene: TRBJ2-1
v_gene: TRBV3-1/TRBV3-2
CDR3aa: CASSQRYSGPIF
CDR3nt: TGTGCCAGCAGCCAAAGATACAGCGGGCCGATCTTC

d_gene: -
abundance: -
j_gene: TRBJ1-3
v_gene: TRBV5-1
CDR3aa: CASSLAPAGSSGNTIYF
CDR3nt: TGCGCCAGCAGCTTGGCACCCGCCGGGAGCTCTGGAAACACCATATATTTT

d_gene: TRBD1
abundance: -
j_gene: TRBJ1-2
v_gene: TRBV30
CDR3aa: CGGPGGPHDGYTF
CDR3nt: TGTGGGGGTCCAGGGGGGCCGCATGATGGCTACACCTTC

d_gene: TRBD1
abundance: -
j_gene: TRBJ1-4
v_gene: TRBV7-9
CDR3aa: CASSPGQGVTNEKLFF
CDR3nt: TGTGCCAGCAGCCCGGGACAGGGGGTCACTAATGAAAAACTGTTTTTT

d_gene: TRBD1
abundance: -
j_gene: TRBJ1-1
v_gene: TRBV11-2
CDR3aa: CASSLAGGTEAFF
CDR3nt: TGTGCCAGCAGCTTAGCAGGGGGCACTGAAGCTTTCTTT

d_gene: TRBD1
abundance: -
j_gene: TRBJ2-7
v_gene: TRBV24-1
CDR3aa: CATSESRGLVDEQYF
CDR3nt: TGTGCCACCAGTGAATCCAGGGGGCTAGTTGACGAGCAGTACTTC

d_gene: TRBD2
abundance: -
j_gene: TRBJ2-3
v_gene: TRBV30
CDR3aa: CAWSVMSGAGTDTQYF
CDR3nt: TGTGCCTGGAGTGTCATGAGCGGGGCAGGCACAGATACGCAGTATTTT

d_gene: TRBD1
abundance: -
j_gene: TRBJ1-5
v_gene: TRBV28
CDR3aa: CASSFPGGGGGNQPQHF
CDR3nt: TGTGCCAGCAGTTTCCCAGGGGGCGGCGGGGGCAATCAGCCCCAGCATTTT

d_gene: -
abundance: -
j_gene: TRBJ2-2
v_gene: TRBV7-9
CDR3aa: CASSLRRDNTGELFF
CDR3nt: TGTGCCAGCAGCTTAAGGCGGGACAACACCGGGGAGCTGTTTTTT

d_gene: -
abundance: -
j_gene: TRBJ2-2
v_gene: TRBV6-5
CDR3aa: CASTDYAGELFF
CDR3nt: TGTGCCAGCACCGACTACGCCGGGGAGCTGTTTTTT

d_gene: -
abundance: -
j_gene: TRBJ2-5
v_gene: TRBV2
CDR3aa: CASKEISETQYF
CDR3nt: TGTGCCAGCAAGGAGATTTCCGAGACCCAGTACTTC

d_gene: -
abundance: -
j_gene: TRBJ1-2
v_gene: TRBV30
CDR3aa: CACQKPGYGYTF
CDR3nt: TGTGCCTGCCAGAAACCAGGCTATGGCTACACCTTC

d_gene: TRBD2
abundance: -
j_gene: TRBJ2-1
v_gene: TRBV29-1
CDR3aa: CSVGPGLGTNEQFF
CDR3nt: TGCAGCGTTGGTCCGGGACTAGGGACCAATGAGCAGTTCTTC

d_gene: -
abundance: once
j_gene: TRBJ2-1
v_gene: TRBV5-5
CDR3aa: CASSLWGGDEQFF
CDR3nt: TGTGCCAGCAGCTTATGGGGGGGCGATGAGCAGTTCTTC

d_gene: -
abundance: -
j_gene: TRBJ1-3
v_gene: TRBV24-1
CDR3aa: CATSDPRRPGNTIYF
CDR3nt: TGTGCCACCAGTGACCCTAGAAGACCTGGAAACACCATATATTTT

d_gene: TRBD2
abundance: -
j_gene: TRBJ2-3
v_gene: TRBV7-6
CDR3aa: CASSRMVARAGVGTDTQYF
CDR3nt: TGTGCCAGCAGCCGAATGGTCGCCCGAGCGGGAGTAGGTACAGATACGCAGTATTTT

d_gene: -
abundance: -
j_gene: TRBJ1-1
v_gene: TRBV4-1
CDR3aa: CASSQDPDTEAFF
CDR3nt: TGCGCCAGCAGCCAAGACCCGGACACTGAAGCTTTCTTT

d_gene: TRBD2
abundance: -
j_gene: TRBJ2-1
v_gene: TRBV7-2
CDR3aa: CASSLWGGSSYNEQFF
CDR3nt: TGTGCCAGCAGCTTATGGGGGGGGAGCTCCTACAATGAGCAGTTCTTC

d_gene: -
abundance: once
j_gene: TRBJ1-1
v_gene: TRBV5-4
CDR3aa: CASSSTETGDEAFF
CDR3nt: TGTGCCAGCAGCTCTACAGAGACGGGGGATGAAGCTTTCTTT

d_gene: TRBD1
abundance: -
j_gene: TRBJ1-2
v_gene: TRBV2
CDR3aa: CASRTGAGYGYTF
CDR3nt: TGTGCCAGCAGGACAGGGGCGGGCTATGGCTACACCTTC

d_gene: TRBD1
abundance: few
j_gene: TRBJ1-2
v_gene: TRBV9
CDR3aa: CASSGIQGYGYTF
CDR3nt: TGTGCCAGCAGCGGAATACAGGGGTATGGCTACACCTTC

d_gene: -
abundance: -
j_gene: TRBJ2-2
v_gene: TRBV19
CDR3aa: CASSRDGRTGELFF
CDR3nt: TGTGCCAGTAGTCGGGACGGGAGAACCGGGGAGCTGTTTTTT

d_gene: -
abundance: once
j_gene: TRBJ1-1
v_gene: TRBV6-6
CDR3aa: CASSPRRGSGMNTEAFF
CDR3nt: TGTGCCAGCAGTCCTCGGAGAGGGTCGGGGATGAACACTGAAGCTTTCTTT

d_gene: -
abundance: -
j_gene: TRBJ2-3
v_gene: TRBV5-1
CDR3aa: CASSLAQVTDTQYF
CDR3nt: TGCGCCAGCAGCTTGGCACAGGTTACAGATACGCAGTATTTT

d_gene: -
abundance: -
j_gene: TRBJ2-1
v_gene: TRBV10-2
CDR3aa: CASSSGQTNNEQFF
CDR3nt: TGCGCCAGCAGTTCAGGACAGACTAACAATGAGCAGTTCTTC

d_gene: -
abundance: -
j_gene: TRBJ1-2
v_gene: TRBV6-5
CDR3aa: CASFWGERGYTF
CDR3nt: TGTGCCAGCTTCTGGGGGGAACGCGGCTACACCTTC

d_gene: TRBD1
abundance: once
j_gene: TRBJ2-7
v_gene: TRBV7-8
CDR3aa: CASSSRTGGETFLSTTYEQYF
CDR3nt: TGTGCCAGCAGCTCACGGACAGGGGGCGAGACGTTTCTTTCCACAACCTACGAGCAGTACTTC

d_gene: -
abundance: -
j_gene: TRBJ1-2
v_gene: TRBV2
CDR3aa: CASNLGAGVLLRGYTF
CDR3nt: TGTGCCAGCAACCTCGGGGCAGGGGTGCTCCTACGTGGCTACACCTTC

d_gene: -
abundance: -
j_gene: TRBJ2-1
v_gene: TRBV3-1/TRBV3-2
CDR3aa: CASSRRERSYNEQFF
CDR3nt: TGTGCCAGCAGCCGCCGGGAGCGGAGTTACAATGAGCAGTTCTTC

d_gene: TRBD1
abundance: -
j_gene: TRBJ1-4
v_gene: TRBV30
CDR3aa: CAWSLNRQGRGEKLFF
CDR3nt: TGTGCCTGGAGTCTAAACCGACAGGGTCGGGGTGAAAAACTGTTTTTT

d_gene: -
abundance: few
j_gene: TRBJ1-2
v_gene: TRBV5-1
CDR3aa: CASKKVGGGYGYTF
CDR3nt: TGCGCCAGCAAAAAGGTCGGGGGTGGCTATGGCTACACCTTC

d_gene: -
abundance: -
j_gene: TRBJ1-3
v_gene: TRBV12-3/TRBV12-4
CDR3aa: CASMRETGNTIYF
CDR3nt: TGTGCCAGCATGCGGGAGACTGGAAACACCATATATTTT

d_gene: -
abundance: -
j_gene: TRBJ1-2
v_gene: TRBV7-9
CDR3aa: CASSYGTWGYTF
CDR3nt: TGTGCCAGCAGCTACGGTACCTGGGGCTACACCTTC